These T cell receptor beta chains were read from a single sample in a study of graft-versus-host responses after intestinal transplantation. Measured with immunoSEQ multiplex PCR; TCRdb has only the in-frame clones, and not every one. The sample lists roughly 110,000 clones, approximately 90% seen once, with 0.23% in the top ten. Antigens for these TCRs are unknown. The source was unstimulated CD4+ T cells sorted from spleen or lymph node cells, collected before transplant. The receptors here all came from a human donor who was the organ donor for an intestinal transplant. CDR3s leave out the opening cysteine and the closing phenylalanine or tryptophan.

cdr3_aa: AGSRRVQVDTGELF; v_call: TRBV7-9; j_call: TRBJ2-2
cdr3_aa: ATSRGQVEKLF; v_call: TRBV15; j_call: TRBJ1-4
cdr3_aa: AIRGATEAF; v_call: TRBV10-3; j_call: TRBJ1-1
cdr3_aa: ASSPARTGATGTEAF; v_call: TRBV18; j_call: TRBJ1-1
cdr3_aa: ASSKSGLSTDTQY; v_call: TRBV11-2; j_call: TRBJ2-3
cdr3_aa: ASSLGTGTTNYGYT; v_call: TRBV5-4; j_call: TRBJ1-2
cdr3_aa: ASSRGHPNYGYT; v_call: TRBV19; j_call: TRBJ1-2
cdr3_aa: ASTQFPGNEKLF; v_call: TRBV19; j_call: TRBJ1-4
cdr3_aa: ASSDRISGNTIY; v_call: TRBV10-1; j_call: TRBJ1-3
cdr3_aa: ASSLEGPAGELF; v_call: TRBV5-1; j_call: TRBJ2-2
cdr3_aa: ASSRGSGTGVEAF; v_call: TRBV4-3; j_call: TRBJ1-1
cdr3_aa: ASIRTSSGNTIY; v_call: TRBV2; j_call: TRBJ1-3
cdr3_aa: ASSERGYEQY; v_call: TRBV25-1; j_call: TRBJ2-7
cdr3_aa: ASSLAWGPADTQY; v_call: TRBV5-1; j_call: TRBJ2-3
cdr3_aa: SARPQETQY; v_call: TRBV20-1; j_call: TRBJ2-5
cdr3_aa: ASSPPSGVAYEQY; v_call: TRBV11-2; j_call: TRBJ2-7
cdr3_aa: ASTGGAKNIQY; v_call: TRBV19; j_call: TRBJ2-4
cdr3_aa: AWSPDRYGTEAF; v_call: TRBV30; j_call: TRBJ1-1
cdr3_aa: ASSEYRVGEQY; v_call: TRBV10-1; j_call: TRBJ2-7
cdr3_aa: ASSFFGVVTNEKLF; v_call: TRBV11-3; j_call: TRBJ1-4
cdr3_aa: ASSQDSVSSYNEQF; v_call: TRBV4-1; j_call: TRBJ2-1
cdr3_aa: ASSSQGLGNTEAF; v_call: TRBV5-4; j_call: TRBJ1-1
cdr3_aa: ASSEARDGKETQY; v_call: TRBV6-1; j_call: TRBJ2-5
cdr3_aa: ATSRAVHYNEQF; v_call: TRBV15; j_call: TRBJ2-1
cdr3_aa: ASSFFSGRAHEQY; v_call: TRBV7-9; j_call: TRBJ2-7
cdr3_aa: SASSDTQY; v_call: TRBV20-1; j_call: TRBJ2-3
cdr3_aa: ASSRRGGEKLF; v_call: TRBV25-1; j_call: TRBJ1-4
cdr3_aa: ASSPAFRQFDEQF; v_call: TRBV7-6; j_call: TRBJ2-1
cdr3_aa: ASSLRPVAWAANTGELF; v_call: TRBV5-1; j_call: TRBJ2-2
cdr3_aa: ASSLGQPLQNTEAF; v_call: TRBV13; j_call: TRBJ1-1
cdr3_aa: ASSISRGGQNEQF; v_call: TRBV5-1; j_call: TRBJ2-1
cdr3_aa: ASSLARATNEKLF; v_call: TRBV5-1; j_call: TRBJ1-4
cdr3_aa: ASSSGQTSRERNEQF; v_call: TRBV5-1; j_call: TRBJ2-1
cdr3_aa: ASSNLRTGGETQY; v_call: TRBV2; j_call: TRBJ2-5
cdr3_aa: ASSPRQDTQY; v_call: TRBV18; j_call: TRBJ2-3
cdr3_aa: ASSYRRNQPQH; v_call: TRBV6-6; j_call: TRBJ1-5
cdr3_aa: ASSDPGTSGRDEQF; v_call: TRBV10-1; j_call: TRBJ2-1
cdr3_aa: ASSLSFGTPSYEQY; v_call: TRBV28; j_call: TRBJ2-7
cdr3_aa: ASSRGLAGGGSTDTQY; v_call: TRBV5-4; j_call: TRBJ2-3
cdr3_aa: SATGPDTQY; v_call: TRBV20-1; j_call: TRBJ2-3
cdr3_aa: ASSPNRGGQETQY; v_call: TRBV19; j_call: TRBJ2-5
cdr3_aa: ASSYWGQVGETQY; v_call: TRBV6-5; j_call: TRBJ2-5
cdr3_aa: ASSPISGRAGELF; v_call: TRBV9; j_call: TRBJ2-2
cdr3_aa: ASSQAGIQETQY; v_call: TRBV9; j_call: TRBJ2-5
cdr3_aa: SARDRGAAF; v_call: TRBV20-1; j_call: TRBJ1-1
cdr3_aa: ASSEALLDPTETQY; v_call: TRBV6-1; j_call: TRBJ2-5
cdr3_aa: ASSLGDRGARGYT; v_call: TRBV28; j_call: TRBJ1-2
cdr3_aa: ASSDRGTDDGELF; v_call: TRBV2; j_call: TRBJ2-2
cdr3_aa: ATGDGVYEQY; v_call: TRBV19; j_call: TRBJ2-7
cdr3_aa: ASTNNRGRGAYNEQF; v_call: TRBV7-9; j_call: TRBJ2-1
cdr3_aa: ATSRNPVGGGGYEKLF; v_call: TRBV15; j_call: TRBJ1-4
cdr3_aa: ASSLGDHTGELF; v_call: TRBV7-9; j_call: TRBJ2-2
cdr3_aa: ASSGQGNTEAF; v_call: TRBV5-4; j_call: TRBJ1-1
cdr3_aa: ASSLVPGLAGGQLHIEQF; v_call: TRBV5-1; j_call: TRBJ2-1
cdr3_aa: ASSVSGTGNTQY; v_call: TRBV9; j_call: TRBJ2-3
cdr3_aa: ASSIQRNTEAF; v_call: TRBV19; j_call: TRBJ1-1
cdr3_aa: ASSIDSGGSAF; v_call: TRBV19; j_call: TRBJ1-1